Sequencing of this TCR beta chain was carried out in a study of cytomegalovirus exposure and HLA in healthy donors (dated by TCRdb to about 2017). About the full investigation: An earlier analysis of under 600 of the donors reported about 250 Gb of sequence data and about 100 million unique TCR beta sequences from 150 million to 200 million T cells. Roughly 300 gigabases of sequencing data and 70 million to 95 million unique TCR sequences made up an early release that covered over 550 HLA-typed donors. Among the approximately 400 genotyped donors, around 81% belonged to the genetic ancestry cluster associated with self-reported Caucasian donors. The study aimed to test whether cataloging public T cell receptors could reveal signatures of past pathogen exposure. Using immunosequencing, the study profiled T cell repertoires from 500 to 800 subjects and related those repertoires to cytomegalovirus serostatus. A separate validation cohort of 100 to 150 different subjects was used in addition to the roughly 700-subject first cohort. High-throughput TCR immunosequencing, statistical association of individual TCRs with disease status, and machine learning were combined to predict cytomegalovirus infection status. A later analysis re-examined previously published TCR beta repertoires from several hundred donors and added high-resolution HLA genotyping to investigate patterns of TCR occurrence. Rather than drawing on any new phenotypic data, the later analysis identified candidate immune exposures from TCR beta sequences and the way those sequences occurred across donors. In an earlier analysis of 500 to 650 of the donors, high-throughput TCR beta sequencing was used to judge whether each TCR beta V gene segment behaved as functional or pseudogenic. Alongside the repertoire data, information on donor age, sex, ethnicity and CMV serostatus was compiled. Genome-wide SNP genotypes for about 60% of the roughly 670 donors were used in a later genetic analysis, which treated that subset as a discovery cohort. All discovery cohort repertoires had been generated on a single sequencing platform. Both class I and class II loci were covered by HLA typing, at four-digit resolution. Typing coverage varied by locus: roughly 629-630 donors for A, B, C, DRB1 and DQB1; approximately 500 for DQA1; some 610 for DPA1; 450 to 480 for DPB1. Four to six DR-DQ haplotypes were handled as single units for association and clustering, since linkage in the cohort was strong. Among some 400 genotyped donors of the cohort, an average of roughly 230,000 unique TCR beta nucleotide sequences was sequenced per donor, of which 15% to 20% were non-productive. Results the study describes overall, beyond this receptor: Fewer than 20 rarely observed V segments, including chromosome 9 orphons, were excluded from the earlier analysis of approximately 600 of the donors because counts were too low. A further reported finding was that TCR beta sequences accurately predicted the HLA-A and HLA-B alleles for most subjects in the first cohort. Three of the identified cytomegalovirus-associated TCR beta chains were confirmed in vitro to be specific for cytomegalovirus antigens. Some IMGT-functional V segments, including TRBV6-2 and TRBV6-3, could not be distinguished by the 87-base-pair reads and were therefore excluded. Most TCR sequences were observed very rarely across donors, whereas some public TCRs were present in many individuals. The authors suggested that the approach could potentially be generalized to other disease states and immunological phenotypes. According to a later genetic analysis, donors in an Asian-associated ancestry cluster had fewer N-insertions in productive TCRs than the approximately 630-donor mean. The sequencing pipeline was judged likely to have produced a cluster of highly shared sequence variants as a technical artifact. HLA typing was unavailable for some donors at each locus, so association tests used only the typed subset. A later analysis found that most CMV-associated TCR beta chains appeared HLA-restricted, with HLA associations seemingly driven largely by CMV exposure. Compared with equally common non-associated chains, HLA-associated TCR beta chains in a later analysis were more clonally expanded and had lower generation probabilities. Specific HLA alleles were associated with over 15,000 TCR beta sequences at a false discovery rate of 0.05 in a later analysis. An association between a missense DCLRE1C variant and V-gene and J-gene trimming of TCR beta chains was found in a later genetic analysis and replicated in an independent cohort. Assigning TCR associations to individual alleles was difficult when HLA alleles, especially DR and DQ, strongly co-occurred. In the study, 150 to 200 TCR beta chains were listed as associated with cytomegalovirus. A later analysis found that TCR association rates varied across HLA loci, with DRB1 alleles showing the most associated TCRs and HLA-C alleles the fewest. Sequencing depth was assumed to be roughly uniform across donors in the presence/absence analyses, though that assumption may not hold. Cytomegalovirus status was reported to be diagnosed by the classifier with high specificity and sensitivity in both the original and validation cohorts. The only immune exposure information available for the cohort was CMV serostatus. The cohort was sequenced for TCR beta chains only, and without alpha or paired-chain data the features that could be detected were limited. Linkage disequilibrium might explain the correlated functional status among segregating V segments, but an unknown experimental factor could not be excluded. A later analysis reported that several top co-occurrence clusters appeared linked to parvovirus B19, influenza, CMV and Epstein-Barr virus. Broadly in line with IMGT annotations, most TCR beta V segments showed up in productive rearrangements about 87% or about 30% of the time in an earlier analysis of 450 to 600 of the donors.

The cohort consisted of 600 to 750 healthy bone marrow donors. All cohort members were sampled while nominally healthy, although unrecorded immune exposures were likely present. The donor tested CMV seropositive, placing the donor among the roughly 300 seropositive members of the cohort. A peripheral blood sample was provided by each donor, and peripheral blood mononuclear cells were used for TCR beta sequencing. The Qiagen DNeasy Blood Extraction Kit was used to extract genomic DNA from the blood cell samples. The library was prepared using the immunoSEQ multiplex PCR assay. For the multiplex PCR, a mixture combining 60 forward primers for TCR Vbeta segments and 13 reverse primers for TCR Jbeta segments was used. A multiplex PCR assay on genomic DNA amplified the CDR3 region of rearranged TCR beta genes. The Illumina HiSeq System was used to sequence the amplified TCR beta libraries as 87-base-pair reads. The source study handled its data this way. A later analysis tallied about 77 million unique TCR beta chains across the 640 or so repertoires, and approximately 12 million of those chains were shared by two or more donors. A nearest-neighbor algorithm error-corrected the raw reads and collapsed the reads into unique sequences, merging closely related sequences to remove PCR and sequencing errors. CDR3 sequences were aligned to IMGT reference sequences to assign V, D and J gene segments. For a sequence to be retained, a match of at least six nucleotides was required to both a V gene segment and a J gene segment. Rearrangements were called productive when the CDR3 lacked stop codons and stayed in frame with V and J; all others were non-productive. CDR3 was defined according to IMGT convention as the region running from the second conserved V-encoded cysteine to the conserved J-encoded phenylalanine. In an earlier analysis of more than 550 of the donors, sequences lacking an unambiguous match to a single V gene segment were excluded. In an earlier analysis of a few hundred of the donors, V segments were called functional above 56.7% productive rearrangements and were called segregating when the between-donor standard deviation exceeded 5%. A statistical classification framework was built for diagnosing cytomegalovirus status from the catalog of TCR beta chain sequences. In a later analysis, TCR nucleotide sequences were compared against IMGT/GENE-DB human TR gene sequences so that V and J genes could be assigned. Using the TCRdist pipeline, a later analysis assigned CDR3 sequences along with most-parsimonious VDJ recombination scenarios. A later analysis defined each TCR beta chain by its CDR3 amino acid sequence plus V-gene family, and excluded reads lacking a unique V-gene family. In a later analysis, fewer than 600 highly shared, low-generation-probability nucleotide sequences were removed to address suspected cross-contamination and a sequencing artifact. For each public chain, a later analysis derived a clonal expansion index from normalized ranks of inferred template counts within each repertoire. Generation probabilities in a later analysis came from a VDJ recombination model fitted to out-of-frame rearrangements, and those results were checked against IGoR. A later analysis scored TCR-TCR, TCR-HLA and TCR-CMV co-occurrence with hypergeometric tests, applying a repertoire-size bias correction to TCR pairs. In a later analysis, false discovery rates were estimated by permuting HLA or CMV assignments 20 times. A later analysis grouped co-occurring TCRs with DBSCAN, adding TCRdist sequence similarity when clustering within HLA-allele-positive subsets. Co-occurrence clustering excluded repertoires with fewer than 30,000 or more than 120,000 public chains, plus five with anomalous nucleotide sharing. Held by TCRdb, this immuneACCESS table contains in-frame sequences only and omits some clones. Under half of the omission traces to an unresolved V gene where checked; the cause of the rest is unknown. V, J and clone size derive from that table, while D and trimming were established from the DNA sequence. For this sample the table gives roughly 150,000 clones, of which around two thirds were detected only once. The ten largest make up about 10% of the sample.

The CDR3 spans 15 residues, from the cysteine through the phenylalanine. The retained sequence is limited to the CDR3, 45 bases, with the frame set at the first base. V and J lose 5 bases and 0 bases, and a span of 13 bases separates them. CDR1 and CDR2, per the germline V gene, are SGHVS and FQNEAQ. This clone was found a few times. The specificity of this receptor is unknown. No much larger clonotype is one base removed from it; base qualities were not supplied. Sequencing used PBMCs. This clonotype was obtained from a man aged 25 to 45 in good health and CMV-seropositive. The chain employs TRBV7-8 and TRBJ1-2; TRBD1 might be the D gene, on 5 matching bases. The nucleotide sequence is TGTGCCAGCAGCCTAGGGGCCAGGGCTAACTATGGCTACACCTTC. This codes for CASSLGARANYGYTF.